The present T cell receptor (beta chain) was sequenced within a study of vaccination and CD4 T cells after COVID-19. About the study: Median time from COVID diagnosis to post-COVID sampling was under 120 days (35 to 161). The cells were exposed to overlapping spike peptides originating from SARS-CoV-2, HCoV-NL63, HCoV-OC43 and HCoV-229E for stimulation.

Sequenced with the Oncomine TCR Beta short-read assay was DNA taken from cultured CD4+ T cells. Genomic DNA from cultured CD4+ T cells was extracted. Each CDR3 protein gets one entry after TCRdb re-called the PCR reads with MiXCR. The sample lists some 19,000 distinct CDR3 sequences; around 68% were seen once. The trim removed 7 bases at V and 5 bases at J, leaving 6 bases unmatched. The CDR3 has 15 residues. CDR1 is KGHDR and CDR2 is SFDVKD in the germline V gene. Sample treatment: approximately 9-day PBMC culture with coronavirus spike peptide pools or control peptides (ViraFEST assay). Details on this clonotype: The antigen is not known.

This sequence joins TRBV24-1 and TRBJ1-4, with 10 bases fitting TRBD1. This sequence was found in a human donor who received a COVID-19 vaccine. The sample here was CD4+ T cells from blood, cultured in vitro, taken before SARS-CoV-2 vaccination. CDR3 sequence: CATSARTGGNEKLFF. In nucleotides, the CDR3 is TGTGCCACCAGCGCTCGGACAGGGGGGAATGAAAAACTGTTTTTT.